These 7 T cell receptor beta chains share one sample of origin, sequenced in a study of regulatory T cells in long-lasting Graves disease. Time point described: persistent/refractory GD, antithyroid drugs over 5 years with positive TRAb. Extracted PBMC RNA gave rise to the TCR library. Sequencing libraries for TCR beta were prepared with iRepertoire HTBI primers and Arm-PCR of CDR3 regions. MiXCR, applied by TCRdb to the multiplex PCR reads, yields one record per CDR3 protein. The sample records hundreds of thousands of distinct CDR3 sequences, about 20% being singletons. The sample consisted of peripheral blood mononuclear cells (PBMCs), taken when the disease was refractory, from a patient treated with antithyroid drugs. These receptors all come from a female donor with Graves disease.

Many counts were recorded for this clonotype. V gene TRBV7-2 combines with J gene TRBJ1-3; TRBD1 might be the D (6 bases). Per the germline V gene, CDR1 is SGHTA and CDR2 is FQGNSA. With 5 bases removed from V and 2 bases from J, the gap between germline ends came to 13 bases. The CDR3 runs to 15 residues. The CDR3: CASSLLRGTGNTIYF. In nucleotides, the CDR3 is TGTGCCAGCAGCCTACTCAGGGGTACTGGAAACACCATATATTTT.

This clonotype occurred many times. The V and J genes are TRBV5-1 and TRBJ1-1; D is unresolved. Germline V gene data show CDR1 as SGHRS and CDR2 as YFSETQ. The V gene lost 2 bases and the J gene lost 3 bases, with 8 bases spanning the gap. The length of the CDR3 is 13 residues. CDR3: CASSLPGDTEAFF. CDR3 in DNA: TGCGCCAGCAGCTTACCCGGGGACACTGAAGCTTTCTTT.

The chain employs TRBV20-1 and TRBJ1-2, with D possibly matching TRBD1 (5 bases). CDR3 length: 14 amino acids. Per the germline V gene, CDR1 is DFQATT and CDR2 is SNEGSKA (reference sequence). Trimming shortened V by 1 base and J by 4 bases, and 13 bases separated the two germline ends. The CDR3: CSARGRGGSYGYTF. DNA of the CDR3: TGCAGTGCTAGAGGGCGGGGCGGAAGCTATGGCTACACCTTC.

The chain combines TRBV6-5 with TRBJ1-1; D unclear. The CDR3 is made up of 13 amino acids. Germline V lookup: CDR1 MNHEY, CDR2 SVGAGI. V was pared by 2 bases and J by 4 bases, with 8 bases between. As DNA, the CDR3 is TGTGCCAGCAGTTACGAGGGCCCCACTGAAGCTTTCTTT. Translating it yields CASSYEGPTEAFF.

The gene calls are TRBV6-1 and TRBJ2-7; 7 nucleotides align to TRBD1. This CDR3 is built from 14 residues. Germline V gene data show CDR1 as MNHNS and CDR2 as SASEGT. V was pared by 2 bases and J by 3 bases, with 4 bases of the junction left unmatched. This CDR3 is CASSESRQGYEQYF. The CDR3 region has the DNA TGTGCCAGCAGTGAATCCAGACAGGGCTACGAGCAGTACTTC.

The genes are TRBV29-1 and TRBJ2-4; no definite D call. Looked up from germline, CDR1 is SQVTM and CDR2 is ANQGSEA. The CDR3 runs to 13 residues. Trimming removed 2 bases from V and 5 bases from J, with 10 bases in between. The CDR3 loop is CSVEWQGQNIQYF. The CDR3 coding sequence is TGCAGCGTTGAATGGCAAGGACAAAACATTCAGTACTTC.

V gene TRBV28 combines with J gene TRBJ2-7; no reliable D call. Germline V gene lookup returns CDR1 MDHEN and CDR2 SYDVKM. This CDR3 has 15 amino acids. V was pared by 7 bases and J by 6 bases, with 22 bases between. The CDR3 reads CASNRWADPLGEQYF. CDR3 DNA sequence: TGTGCCAGCAATCGGTGGGCGGACCCCCTTGGCGAGCAGTACTTC.